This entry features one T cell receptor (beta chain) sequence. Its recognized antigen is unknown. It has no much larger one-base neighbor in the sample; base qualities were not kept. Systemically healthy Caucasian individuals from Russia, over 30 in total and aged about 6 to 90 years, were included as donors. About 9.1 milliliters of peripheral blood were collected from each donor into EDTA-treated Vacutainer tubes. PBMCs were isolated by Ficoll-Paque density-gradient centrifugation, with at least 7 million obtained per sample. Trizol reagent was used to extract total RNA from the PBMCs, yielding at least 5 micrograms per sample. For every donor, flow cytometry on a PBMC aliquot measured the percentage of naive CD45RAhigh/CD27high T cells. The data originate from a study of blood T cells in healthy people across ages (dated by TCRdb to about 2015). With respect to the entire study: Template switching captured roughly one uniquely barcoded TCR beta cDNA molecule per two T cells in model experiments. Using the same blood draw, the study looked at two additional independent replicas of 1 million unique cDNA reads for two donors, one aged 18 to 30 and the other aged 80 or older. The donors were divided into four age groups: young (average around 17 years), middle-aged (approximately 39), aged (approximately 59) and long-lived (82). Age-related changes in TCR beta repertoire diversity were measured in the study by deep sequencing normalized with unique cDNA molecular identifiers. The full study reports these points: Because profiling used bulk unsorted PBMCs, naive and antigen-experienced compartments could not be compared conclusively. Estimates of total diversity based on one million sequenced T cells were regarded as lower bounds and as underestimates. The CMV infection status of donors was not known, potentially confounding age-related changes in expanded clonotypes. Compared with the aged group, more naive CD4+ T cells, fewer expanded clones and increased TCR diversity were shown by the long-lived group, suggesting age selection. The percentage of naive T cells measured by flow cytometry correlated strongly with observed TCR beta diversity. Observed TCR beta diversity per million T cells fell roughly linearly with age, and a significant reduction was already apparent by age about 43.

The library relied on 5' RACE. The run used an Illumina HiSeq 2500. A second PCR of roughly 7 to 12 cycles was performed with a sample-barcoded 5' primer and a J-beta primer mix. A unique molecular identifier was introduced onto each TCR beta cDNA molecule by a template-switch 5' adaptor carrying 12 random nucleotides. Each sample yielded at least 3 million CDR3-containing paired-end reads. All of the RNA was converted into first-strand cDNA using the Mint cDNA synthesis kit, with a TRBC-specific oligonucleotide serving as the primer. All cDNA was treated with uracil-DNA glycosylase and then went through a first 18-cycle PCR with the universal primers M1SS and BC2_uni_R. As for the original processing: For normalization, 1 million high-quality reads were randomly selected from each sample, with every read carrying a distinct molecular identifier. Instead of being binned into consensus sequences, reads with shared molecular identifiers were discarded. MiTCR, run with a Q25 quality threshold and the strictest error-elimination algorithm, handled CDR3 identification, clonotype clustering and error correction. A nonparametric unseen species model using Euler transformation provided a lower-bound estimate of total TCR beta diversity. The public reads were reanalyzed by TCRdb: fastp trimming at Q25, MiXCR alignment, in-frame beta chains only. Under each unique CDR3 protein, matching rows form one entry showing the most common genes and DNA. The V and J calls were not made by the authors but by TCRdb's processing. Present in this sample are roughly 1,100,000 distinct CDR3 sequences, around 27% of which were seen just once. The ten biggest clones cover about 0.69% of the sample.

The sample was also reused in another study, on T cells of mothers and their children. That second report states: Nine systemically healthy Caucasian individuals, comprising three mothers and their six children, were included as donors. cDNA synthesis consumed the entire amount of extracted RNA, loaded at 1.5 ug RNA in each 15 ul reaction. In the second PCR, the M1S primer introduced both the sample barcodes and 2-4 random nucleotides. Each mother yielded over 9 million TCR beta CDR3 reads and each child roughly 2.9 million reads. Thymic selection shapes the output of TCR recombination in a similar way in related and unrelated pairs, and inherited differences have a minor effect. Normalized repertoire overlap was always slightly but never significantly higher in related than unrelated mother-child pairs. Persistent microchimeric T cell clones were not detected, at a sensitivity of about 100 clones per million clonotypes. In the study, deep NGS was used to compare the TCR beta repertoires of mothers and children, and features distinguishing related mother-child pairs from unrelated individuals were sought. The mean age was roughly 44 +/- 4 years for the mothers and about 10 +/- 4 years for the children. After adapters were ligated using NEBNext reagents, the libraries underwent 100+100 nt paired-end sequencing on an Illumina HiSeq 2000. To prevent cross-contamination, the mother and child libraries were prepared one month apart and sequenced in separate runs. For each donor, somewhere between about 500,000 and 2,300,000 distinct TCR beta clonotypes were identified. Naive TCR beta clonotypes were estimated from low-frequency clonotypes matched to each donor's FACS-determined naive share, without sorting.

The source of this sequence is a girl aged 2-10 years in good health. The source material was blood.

The nucleotide sequence reads TGTGCCAGCAGCCATGGAGGCAAACTGAACACTGAAGCTTTCTTT. This encodes CASSHGGKLNTEAFF. The rearrangement combines TRBV7-9 with TRBJ1-1, with the D segment identity uncertain. Relative to germline, V is 5 bases shorter and J is 0 bases shorter, with 13 bases between their ends. The CDR3 runs 15 amino acids, cysteine and phenylalanine included. Only the CDR3 region is kept as DNA, spanning 45 bases read in frame from base 1. According to the germline V gene (reference sequence), CDR1 reads SEHNR and CDR2 reads FQNEAQ.